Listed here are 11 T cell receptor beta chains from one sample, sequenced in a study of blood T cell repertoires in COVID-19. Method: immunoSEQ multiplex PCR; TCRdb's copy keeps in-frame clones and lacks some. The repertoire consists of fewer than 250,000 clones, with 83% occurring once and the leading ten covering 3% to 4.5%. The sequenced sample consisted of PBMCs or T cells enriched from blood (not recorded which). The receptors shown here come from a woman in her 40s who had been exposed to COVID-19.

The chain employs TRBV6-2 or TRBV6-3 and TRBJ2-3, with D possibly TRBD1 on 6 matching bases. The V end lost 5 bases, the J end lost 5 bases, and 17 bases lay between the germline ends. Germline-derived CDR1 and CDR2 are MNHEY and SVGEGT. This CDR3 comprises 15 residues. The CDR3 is CASSPYRDQGDTQYF. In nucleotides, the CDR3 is TGTGCCAGCAGTCCCTACAGGGATCAAGGAGATACGCAGTATTTT.

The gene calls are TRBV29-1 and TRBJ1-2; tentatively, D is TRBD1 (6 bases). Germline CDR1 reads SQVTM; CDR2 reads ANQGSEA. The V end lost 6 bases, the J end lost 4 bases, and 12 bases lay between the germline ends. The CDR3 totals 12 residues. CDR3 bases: TGCAGCGTGGGAACAGGGACCTATGGCTACACCTTC. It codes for CSVGTGTYGYTF.

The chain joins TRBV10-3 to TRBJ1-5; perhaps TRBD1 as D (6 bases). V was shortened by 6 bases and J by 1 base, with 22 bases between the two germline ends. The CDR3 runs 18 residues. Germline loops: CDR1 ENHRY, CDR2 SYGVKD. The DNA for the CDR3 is TGTGCCATCAGCCCTAGACCGCTCCGACAGGCAAGCAATCAGCCCCAGCATTTT. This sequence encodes CAISPRPLRQASNQPQHF.

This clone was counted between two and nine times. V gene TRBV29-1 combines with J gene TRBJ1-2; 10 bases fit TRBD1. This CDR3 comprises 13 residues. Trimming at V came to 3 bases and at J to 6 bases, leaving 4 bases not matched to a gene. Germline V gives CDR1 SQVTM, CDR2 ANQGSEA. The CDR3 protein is CSVEKGQGHGYTF. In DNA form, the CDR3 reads TGCAGCGTTGAGAAGGGACAGGGGCATGGCTACACCTTC.

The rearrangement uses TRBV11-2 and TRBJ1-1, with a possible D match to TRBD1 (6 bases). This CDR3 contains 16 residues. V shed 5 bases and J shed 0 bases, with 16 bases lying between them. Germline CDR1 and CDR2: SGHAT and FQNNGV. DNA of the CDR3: TGTGCCAGCAGCCCTCCGGGGGGCCCTATGAACACTGAAGCTTTCTTT. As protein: CASSPPGGPMNTEAFF.

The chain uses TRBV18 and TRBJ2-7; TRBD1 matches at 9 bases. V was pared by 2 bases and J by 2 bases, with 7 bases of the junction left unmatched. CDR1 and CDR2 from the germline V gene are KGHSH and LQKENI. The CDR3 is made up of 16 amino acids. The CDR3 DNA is TGTGCCAGCTCACCATACCGGGACAGGGTCACCTACGAGCAGTACTTC. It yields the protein CASSPYRDRVTYEQYF.

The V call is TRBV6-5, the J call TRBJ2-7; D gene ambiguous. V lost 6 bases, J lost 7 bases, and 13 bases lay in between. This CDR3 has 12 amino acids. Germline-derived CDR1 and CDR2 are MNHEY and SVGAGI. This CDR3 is CASSHSRSEQYF. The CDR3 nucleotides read TGTGCCAGCAGCCACAGTCGTTCTGAGCAGTACTTC.

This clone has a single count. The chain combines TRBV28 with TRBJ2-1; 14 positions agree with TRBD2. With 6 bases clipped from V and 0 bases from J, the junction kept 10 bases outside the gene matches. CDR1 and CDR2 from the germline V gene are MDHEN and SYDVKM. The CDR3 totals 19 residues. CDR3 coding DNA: TGTGCCAGCAGCCCCTCCCCAGGGACTAGCGGGGGCTCCTACAATGAGCAGTTCTTC. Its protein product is CASSPSPGTSGGSYNEQFF. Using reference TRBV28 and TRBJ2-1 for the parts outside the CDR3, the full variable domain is DVKVTQSSRYLVKRTGEKVFLECVQDMDHENMFWYRQDPGLGLRLIYFSYDVKMKEKGDIPEGYSVSREKKERFSLILESASTNQTSMYLCASSPSPGTSGGSYNEQFFGPGTRLTVL.

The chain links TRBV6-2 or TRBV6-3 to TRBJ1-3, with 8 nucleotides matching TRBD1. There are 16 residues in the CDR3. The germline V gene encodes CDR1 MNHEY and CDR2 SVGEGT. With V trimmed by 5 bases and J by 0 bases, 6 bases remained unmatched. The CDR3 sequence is CASSRDRSRSGNTIYF. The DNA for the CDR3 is TGTGCCAGCAGTCGGGACAGGTCACGCTCTGGAAACACCATATATTTT.

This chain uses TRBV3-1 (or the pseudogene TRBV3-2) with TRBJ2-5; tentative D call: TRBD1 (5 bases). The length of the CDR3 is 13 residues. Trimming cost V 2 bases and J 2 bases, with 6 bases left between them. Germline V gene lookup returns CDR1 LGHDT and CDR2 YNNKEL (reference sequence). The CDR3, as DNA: TGTGCCAGCAGCCAAAGACAGCAAGAGACCCAGTACTTC. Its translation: CASSQRQQETQYF.

CDR3 sequence: CASSLRYGKGLSTDTQYF. The CDR3 nucleotides read TGTGCCAGCAGCTTACGCTACGGTAAAGGACTTAGCACAGATACGCAGTATTTT. The chain carries TRBV5-5 and TRBJ2-3; tentative D call: TRBD2 (5 bases). CDR1 is SGHKS and CDR2 is YYEKEE in the germline V gene (reference sequence). This CDR3 is 18 amino acids long. V dropped 2 bases and J dropped 0 bases, with 19 bases sitting between them.